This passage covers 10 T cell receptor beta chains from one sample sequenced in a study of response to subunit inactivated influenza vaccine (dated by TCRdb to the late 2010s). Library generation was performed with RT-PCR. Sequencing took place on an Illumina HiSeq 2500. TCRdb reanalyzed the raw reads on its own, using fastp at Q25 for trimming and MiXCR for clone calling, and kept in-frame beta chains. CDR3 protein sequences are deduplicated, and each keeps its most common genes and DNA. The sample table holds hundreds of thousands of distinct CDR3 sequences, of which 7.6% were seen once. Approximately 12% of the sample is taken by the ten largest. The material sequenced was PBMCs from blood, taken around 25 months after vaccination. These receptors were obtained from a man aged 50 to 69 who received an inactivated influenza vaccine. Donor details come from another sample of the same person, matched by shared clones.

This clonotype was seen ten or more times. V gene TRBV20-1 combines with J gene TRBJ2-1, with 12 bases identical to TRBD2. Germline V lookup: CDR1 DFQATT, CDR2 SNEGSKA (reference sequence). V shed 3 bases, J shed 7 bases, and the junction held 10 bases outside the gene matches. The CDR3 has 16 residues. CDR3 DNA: TGCAGTGCTAGTGGGATACTAGCGGGGGGAGTAAATGAGCAGTTCTTC. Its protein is CSASGILAGGVNEQFF.

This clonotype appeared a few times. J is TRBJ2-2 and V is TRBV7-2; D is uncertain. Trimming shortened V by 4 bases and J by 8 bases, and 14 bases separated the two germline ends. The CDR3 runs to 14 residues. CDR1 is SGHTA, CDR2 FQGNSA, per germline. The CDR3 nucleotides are TGTGCCAGCAGCTCCCACGGTGGTTCTGGGGAGCTGTTTTTT. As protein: CASSSHGGSGELFF.

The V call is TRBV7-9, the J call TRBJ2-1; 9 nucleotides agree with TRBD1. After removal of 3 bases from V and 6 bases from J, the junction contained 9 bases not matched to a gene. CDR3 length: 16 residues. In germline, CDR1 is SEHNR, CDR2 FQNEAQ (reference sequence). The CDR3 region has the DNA TGTGCCAGCAGCTTTGCCGGGACAGGGAATCCCAATGAGCAGTTCTTC. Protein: CASSFAGTGNPNEQFF.

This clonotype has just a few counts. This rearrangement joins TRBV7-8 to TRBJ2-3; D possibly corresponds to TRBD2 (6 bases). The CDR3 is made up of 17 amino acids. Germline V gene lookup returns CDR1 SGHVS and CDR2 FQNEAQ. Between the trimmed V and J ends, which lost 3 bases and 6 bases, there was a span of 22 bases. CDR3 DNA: TGTGCCAGCAGCTTTAGGGACTCGAGGTCGTTAAAGGATACGCAGTATTTT. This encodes CASSFRDSRSLKDTQYF.

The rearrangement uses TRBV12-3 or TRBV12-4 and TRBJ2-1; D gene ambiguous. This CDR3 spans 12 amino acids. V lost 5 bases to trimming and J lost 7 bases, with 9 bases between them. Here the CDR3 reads CASSPHSNEQFF. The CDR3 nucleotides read TGTGCCAGCAGTCCTCACAGTAATGAGCAGTTCTTC.

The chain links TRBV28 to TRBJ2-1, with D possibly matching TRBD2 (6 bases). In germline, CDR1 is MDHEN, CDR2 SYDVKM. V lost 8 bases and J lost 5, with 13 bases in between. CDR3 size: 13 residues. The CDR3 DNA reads TGTGCCAGCTGGGGGGTGGGCCACAATGAGCAGTTCTTC. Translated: CASWGVGHNEQFF.

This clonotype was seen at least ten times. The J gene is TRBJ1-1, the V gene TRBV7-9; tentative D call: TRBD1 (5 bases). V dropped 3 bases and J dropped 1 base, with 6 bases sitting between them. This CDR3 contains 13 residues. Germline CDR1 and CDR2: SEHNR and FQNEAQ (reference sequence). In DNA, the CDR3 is TGTGCCAGCAGCTTTCAGGGGAACACTGAAGCTTTCTTT. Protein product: CASSFQGNTEAFF.

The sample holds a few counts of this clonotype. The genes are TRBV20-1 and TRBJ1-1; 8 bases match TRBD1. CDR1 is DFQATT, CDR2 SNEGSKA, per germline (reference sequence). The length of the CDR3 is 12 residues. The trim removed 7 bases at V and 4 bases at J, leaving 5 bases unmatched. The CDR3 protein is CSVIQGGTEAFF. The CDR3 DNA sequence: TGCAGTGTTATACAGGGGGGCACTGAAGCTTTCTTT.

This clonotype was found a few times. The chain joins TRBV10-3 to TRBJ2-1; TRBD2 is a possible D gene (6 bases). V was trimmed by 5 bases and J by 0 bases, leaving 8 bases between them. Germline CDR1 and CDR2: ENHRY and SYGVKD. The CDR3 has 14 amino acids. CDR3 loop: CAISPGGSYNEQFF. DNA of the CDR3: TGTGCCATCAGTCCCGGGGGCTCCTACAATGAGCAGTTCTTC.

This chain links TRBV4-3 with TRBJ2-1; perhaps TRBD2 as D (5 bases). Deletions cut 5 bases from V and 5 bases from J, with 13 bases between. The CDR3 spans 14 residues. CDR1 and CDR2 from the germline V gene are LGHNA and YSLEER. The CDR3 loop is CASSLGLHDNEQFF. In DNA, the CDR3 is TGCGCCAGCAGCTTAGGACTTCACGACAATGAGCAGTTCTTC.